The T cell receptor beta chain described here comes from a study of T cell changes during pregnancy in multiple sclerosis. TCRdb keeps only in-frame clones here, not all; method: immunoSEQ multiplex PCR. The sample lists about 44,000 clones, approximately 96% occurring once. The CDR3 contains 15 residues. Trimming took 0 bases from V and 2 from J, leaving 12 bases between them. In germline, CDR1 is SGHRS, CDR2 YFSETQ. The sequencing here drew on peripheral blood, taken in the second trimester of pregnancy. The sequence was collected from a female donor with multiple sclerosis, enrolled in a pregnancy study. J is TRBJ2-7 and V is TRBV5-1; no firm D call. The CDR3 sequence is CASSLVDPTAYEQYF. The CDR3 DNA reads TGCGCCAGCAGCTTGGTTGATCCTACAGCCTACGAGCAGTACTTC.